The entry below describes one T cell receptor (beta chain). As originally analysed: Estimation of nucleated cell counts relied on the amplification of reference gene primers. The method was immunoSEQ multiplex PCR; TCRdb's version includes in-frame clones alone and lacks a portion of them. V and J calls and clone size are as listed in that table; D and trimming were resolved from the DNA. This sample yields about 100,000 clones, of which approximately 80% are seen a single time; around an eighth belongs to the top ten. The data were obtained in a study of blood T cell repertoires in COVID-19. In the study overall: Whether acute or convalescent, the COVID-19 samples came from the United States, Italy and Spain. From T cells, B-cell-depleted T cells, or PBMCs came the material, which was cDNA or gDNA.

With 3 bases removed from V and 7 bases from J, the gap between germline ends came to 13 bases. Germline V lookup: CDR1 SGHNT, CDR2 YENEEA. The CDR3 is made up of 14 amino acids. This TCR derives from a man aged 45-60 years with active or convalescent COVID-19. Sequenced input: peripheral blood. V gene TRBV11-3 combines with J gene TRBJ2-1; D is ambiguous. CDR3: CASSFGIGSNEQFF. CDR3 bases: TGTGCCAGCAGCTTCGGTATTGGTAGTAATGAGCAGTTCTTC. The full variable domain, with the rest looked up from reference TRBV11-3 and TRBJ2-1, is EAGVVQSPRYKIIEKKQPVAFWCNPISGHNTLYWYLQNLGQGPELLIRYENEEAVDDSQLPKDRFSAERLKGVDSTLKIQPAELGDSAVYLCASSFGIGSNEQFFGPGTRLTVL.